The 8 T cell receptor beta chains presented below share a single source sample, sequenced in a study of T cell responses to AZD1222 COVID-19 vaccine. The assay was immunoSEQ multiplex PCR, and TCRdb's table has in-frame clones only and misses some. The data hold 55,000 to 70,000 clones, with about three quarters observed a single time. The sample in question was peripheral blood, obtained on day 0 of AZD1222 vaccination. These receptor sequences come from an adult in good health.

CDR3 sequence reads: CASFGSLTYNEQFF. The DNA of the CDR3 is TGTGCCAGCTTCGGGAGTCTTACCTACAATGAGCAGTTCTTC. The gene calls are TRBV18 and TRBJ2-1; possibly TRBD2 for D (6 bases). Trimming took off 7 bases at V and 2 bases at J, with 12 bases between the two ends. CDR3 length: 14 amino acids. Germline CDR1 KGHSH, CDR2 LQKENI.

The rearrangement links TRBV5-1 to TRBJ2-2; 13 nucleotides agree with TRBD2. The CDR3 loop spans 21 amino acids. Germline trimming cut 4 bases from V and 0 bases from J; bases unmatched to any gene: 15. CDR1 and CDR2 (germline): SGHRS, YFSETQ. CDR3: CASSPSGLAGAIRANTGELFF. The CDR3 nucleotides are TGCGCCAGCAGCCCCAGCGGACTAGCGGGGGCCATTAGAGCGAACACCGGGGAGCTGTTTTTT.

The chain links TRBV4-1 to TRBJ2-1, with D tentatively TRBD1 (5 bases). The germline gives CDR1 MGHRA, CDR2 YSYEKL. The CDR3 spans 13 residues. V was trimmed by 2 bases and J by 5 bases, leaving 7 bases between them. The CDR3 sequence is CASSQRGNNEQFF. The CDR3 nucleotides are TGCGCCAGCAGCCAAAGGGGTAACAATGAGCAGTTCTTC.

The genes are TRBV28 and TRBJ1-1; weak D call: TRBD1 (5 bases). The CDR3 has 12 residues. Germline-derived CDR1 and CDR2 are MDHEN and SYDVKM. Trimming removed 2 bases at V and 6 bases at J, with 7 bases between. The CDR3 nucleotides are TGTGCCAGCAGTTTAGGCAGGGCTGAAGCTTTCTTT. Translating gives CASSLGRAEAFF. Full variable domain (outside the CDR3, taken from reference TRBV28 and TRBJ1-1): DVKVTQSSRYLVKRTGEKVFLECVQDMDHENMFWYRQDPGLGLRLIYFSYDVKMKEKGDIPEGYSVSREKKERFSLILESASTNQTSMYLCASSLGRAEAFFGQGTRLTVV.

This chain connects TRBV12-3 or TRBV12-4 to TRBJ1-2, with a tentative D call TRBD1 (5 bases). V shed 1 base and J shed 2 bases, with 5 bases lying between them. The CDR3 covers 13 residues. The CDR3 loop is CASSLGQNYGYTF. CDR3 DNA sequence: TGTGCCAGCAGTTTAGGACAGAACTATGGCTACACCTTC.

This rearrangement joins TRBV2 to TRBJ1-5, with 8 bases that match TRBD1. Per germline, CDR1 SNHLY and CDR2 FYNNEI. The CDR3 consists of 14 residues. The J segment lost 6 bases and the V segment lost 5 bases, leaving 6 bases of the junction unmatched. The CDR3 DNA is TGTGCCAGCAGTCAGACAGGGGTCGGTCAGCCCCAGCATTTT. It is translated as CASSQTGVGQPQHF.

The chain links TRBV6-5 to TRBJ2-7, with TRBD1 identical over 7 bases. Losses at the gene ends were 6 bases for V and 1 base for J; bases not matched to a gene: 9. CDR1 and CDR2 from the germline V gene are MNHEY and SVGAGI. The CDR3 loop spans 15 amino acids. CDR3 nucleotides: TGTGCCAGCAGGAGGCTGGGGACAGCATCCTACGAGCAGTACTTC. Protein: CASRRLGTASYEQYF.

This chain connects TRBV30 to TRBJ1-1; a weak D match, TRBD1 (6 bases). The CDR3 has 13 amino acids. CDR1 and CDR2 (germline): GTSNPN, SVGIG (reference sequence). V gave up 2 bases and J gave up 1 base, with 8 bases separating them. The CDR3 reads CAWSRTENTEAFF. CDR3 DNA sequence: TGTGCCTGGAGTAGGACAGAGAACACTGAAGCTTTCTTT. Combining the CDR3 with reference TRBV30 and TRBJ1-1 gives the whole variable domain SQTIHQWPATLVQPVGSPLSLECTVEGTSNPNLYWYRQAAGRGLQLLFYSVGIGQISSEVPQNLSASRPQDRQFILSSKKLLLSDSGFYLCAWSRTENTEAFFGQGTRLTVV.